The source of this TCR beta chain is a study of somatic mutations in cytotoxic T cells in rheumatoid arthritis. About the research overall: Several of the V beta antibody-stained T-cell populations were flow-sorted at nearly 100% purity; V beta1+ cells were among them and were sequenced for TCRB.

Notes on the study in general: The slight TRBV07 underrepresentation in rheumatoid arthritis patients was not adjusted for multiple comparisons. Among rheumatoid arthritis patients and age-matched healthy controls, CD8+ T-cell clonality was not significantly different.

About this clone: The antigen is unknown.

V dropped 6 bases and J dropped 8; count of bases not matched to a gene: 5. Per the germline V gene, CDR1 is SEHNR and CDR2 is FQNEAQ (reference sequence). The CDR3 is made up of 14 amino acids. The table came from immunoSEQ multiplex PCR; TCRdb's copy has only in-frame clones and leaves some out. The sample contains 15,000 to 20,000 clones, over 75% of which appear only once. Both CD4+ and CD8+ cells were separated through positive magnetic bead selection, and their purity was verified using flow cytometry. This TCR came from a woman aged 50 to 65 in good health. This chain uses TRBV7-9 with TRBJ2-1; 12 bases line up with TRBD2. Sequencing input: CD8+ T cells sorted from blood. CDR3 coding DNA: TGTGCCAGCAGGGCTAGCGGGAGGGGCTATGAGCAGTTCTTC. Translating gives CASRASGRGYEQFF.